This T cell receptor beta chain was captured in a study of beta chain features in type 1 diabetes. Study information: The study examined 107,917,701 sorted cells across all samples.

Stem cell-like memory, regulatory, central memory and naive CD4+ cells were sorted via CD45RO/CCR7/CD25/CD127/CD95/CD27. The CDR3 totals 12 residues. Trimming cost V 2 bases and J 7 bases, with 9 bases left between them. In germline, CDR1 is SEHNR, CDR2 FQNEAQ (reference sequence). Expressed TCRB transcripts got sequenced, as all isolated RNA was reverse transcribed. The protocol was immunoSEQ multiplex PCR, while the TCRdb copy is restricted to in-frame clones and leaves out a portion. Here the sample spans about 240,000 clones, around 13% being singletons. This clone was observed a few times. As yet, its antigen is unknown. General observations from the study: Within patients, naive, central memory and Treg TCRB repertoires seemed more similar than within healthy donors. For Type 1 diabetes patients, all four CD4+ subsets carried TCRB CDR3s that were moderately but significantly shorter.

This sequence originates from a man under 40 with type 1 diabetes. The chain recombines TRBV7-9 with TRBJ2-7, with a possible D match to TRBD1 (6 bases). What was sequenced was naive CD4+ T cells from blood. CDR3 loop: CASSLTGMEQYF. The CDR3 DNA follows: TGTGCCAGCAGCTTAACAGGGATGGAGCAGTACTTC. Complete variable domain (other parts from reference TRBV7-9 and TRBJ2-7): DTGVSQNPRHKITKRGQNVTFRCDPISEHNRLYWYRQTLGQGPEFLTYFQNEAQLEKSRLLSDRFSAERPKGSFSTLEIQRTEQGDSAMYLCASSLTGMEQYFGPGTRLTVT.